This is a list of T cell receptor beta chains from one sample in a study of T cell repertoires in cytomegalovirus infection. MiXCR was run by TCRdb on the reads, yielding one entry per CDR3 protein. The sample has hundreds of thousands of distinct CDR3 sequences, roughly a tenth seen once. Sequenced material: PBMCs. The receptors stem from a human donor in good health (CMV status not recorded). Some clones in this sample may be carry-over from other donors' samples. CDR3s leave out the opening cysteine and the closing phenylalanine or tryptophan.

CDR3,V,J
SVGQGGGYT,TRBV29-1,TRBJ1-2
SARNPGAAGNTIY,TRBV20-1,TRBJ1-3
SARIGTSGWGEQY,TRBV20-1,TRBJ2-7
ASSPREADTQY,TRBV4-1,TRBJ2-3
ARSPLEDLAKNIQY,TRBV5-3,TRBJ2-4
SARSKSGGPKARF,TRBV20-1,TRBJ2-1
ASRPTVERGQETQY,TRBV6-6,TRBJ2-5
ASSLASSNQPQH,TRBV7-2,TRBJ1-5
ASSLRGQY,TRBV7-7,TRBJ2-7
ASRLGPPNEQF,TRBV7-9,TRBJ2-1
AVGGSGANVLT,TRBV11-2,TRBJ2-6
ASSYSGGSTDTQY,TRBV7-4,TRBJ2-3
ASSERIRDRLGPLH,TRBV25-1,TRBJ1-6
ASSLYTGGWEQF,TRBV7-9,TRBJ2-1
AISESGRLGQPQH,TRBV10-3,TRBJ1-5
SWGKLMNTEAF,TRBV29-1,TRBJ1-1
ASSGEAGRRATQY,TRBV5-6,TRBJ2-3
ASSYSRGLGNIQY,TRBV6-5,TRBJ2-4
SAQGGYEQY,TRBV29-1,TRBJ2-7
ASSLPGNNEQF,TRBV7-9,TRBJ2-1
ASSYSKTSGEYNEQF,TRBV6-2/TRBV6-3,TRBJ2-1
ASSEVYQGGSYGYT,TRBV2,TRBJ1-2
ASSLEGQINTEAF,TRBV7-2,TRBJ1-1
SARLRERNQPQH,TRBV20-1,TRBJ1-5
ASSFEGPANTGELF,TRBV28,TRBJ2-2
ASSQGHELAKNIQY,TRBV7-9,TRBJ2-4
AISESNPGLYNEQF,TRBV10-3,TRBJ2-1
ASSLGWGLGYNEQF,TRBV5-5,TRBJ2-1
ASSTSTDTQY,TRBV7-2,TRBJ2-3
ASRDRVTSFGYTGELF,TRBV6-2/TRBV6-3,TRBJ2-2
ASLAGYYGYT,TRBV2,TRBJ1-2
SARDIERTAVANYGYT,TRBV20-1,TRBJ1-2
SVETSWVMSRAF,TRBV29-1,TRBJ1-1
ASSLGQGRFTDTQY,TRBV3-1,TRBJ2-3
ASSQEGPSIYSNQPQH,TRBV14,TRBJ1-5
ASNGLGAGRSPLH,TRBV19,TRBJ1-6
ASSYTRGGAGELF,TRBV6-5,TRBJ2-2
ASRRDRGGYNEQF,TRBV12-3/TRBV12-4,TRBJ2-1
ASSHSGGEDTQY,TRBV12-3/TRBV12-4,TRBJ2-3
ASSQAPTEIVNNEQF,TRBV4-1,TRBJ2-1
SARDLVRSRADTQY,TRBV20-1,TRBJ2-3
ASSLGATSSSYEQY,TRBV5-5,TRBJ2-7
ASSIRSHGYT,TRBV7-2,TRBJ1-2
SDSQYEQF,TRBV20-1,TRBJ2-1
ASSDPDRGGNTEAF,TRBV2,TRBJ1-1